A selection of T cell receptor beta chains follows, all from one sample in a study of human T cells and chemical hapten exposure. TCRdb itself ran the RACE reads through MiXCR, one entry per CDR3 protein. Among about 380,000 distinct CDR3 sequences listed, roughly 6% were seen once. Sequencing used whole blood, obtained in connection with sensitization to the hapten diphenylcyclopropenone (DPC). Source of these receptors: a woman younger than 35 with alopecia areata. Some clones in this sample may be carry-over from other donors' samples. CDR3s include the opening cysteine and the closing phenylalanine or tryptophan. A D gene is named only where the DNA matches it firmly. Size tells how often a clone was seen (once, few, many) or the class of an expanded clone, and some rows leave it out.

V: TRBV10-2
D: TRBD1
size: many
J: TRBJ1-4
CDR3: CASSDRGGTGGEKLFF
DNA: TGCGCCAGCAGTGACCGGGGCGGGACAGGTGGGGAAAAACTGTTTTTT

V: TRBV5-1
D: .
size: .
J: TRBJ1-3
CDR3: CASSLGTGSAGNTIYF
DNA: TGCGCCAGCAGCTTGGGTACAGGGAGTGCTGGAAACACCATATATTTT

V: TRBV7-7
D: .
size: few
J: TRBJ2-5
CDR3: CAIPLMLGDQETQYF
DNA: TGTGCTATCCCATTGATGCTCGGTGACCAAGAGACCCAGTACTTC

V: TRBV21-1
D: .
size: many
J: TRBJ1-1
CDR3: CASRPRGTNTEAFF
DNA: TGTGCCAGCCGCCCAAGGGGGACAAACACTGAAGCTTTCTTT

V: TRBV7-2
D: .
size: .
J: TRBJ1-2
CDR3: CASSTRKGYTF
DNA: TGTGCCAGCAGCACAAGGAAAGGCTACACCTTC

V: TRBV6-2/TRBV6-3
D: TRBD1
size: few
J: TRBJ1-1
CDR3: CASSYSSGTGEENTEAFF
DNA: TGTGCCAGCAGTTACTCATCGGGGACAGGGGAAGAGAACACTGAAGCTTTCTTT

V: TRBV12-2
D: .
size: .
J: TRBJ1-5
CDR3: CASRETGGAYQPQHF
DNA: TGTGCAAGTCGCGAAACAGGGGGCGCTTACCAGCCCCAGCATTTT

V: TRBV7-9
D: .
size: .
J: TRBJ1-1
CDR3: CASTSSRFQNTEAFF
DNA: TGTGCCAGCACCTCCTCTCGCTTTCAGAACACTGAAGCTTTCTTT

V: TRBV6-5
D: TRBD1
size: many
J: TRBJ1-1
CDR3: CASSIQGGYTEAFF
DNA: TGTGCCAGCAGTATACAGGGGGGATACACTGAAGCTTTCTTT

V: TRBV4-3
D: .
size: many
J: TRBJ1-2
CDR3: CASSQDNQGPIYGYTF
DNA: TGCGCCAGCAGCCAAGATAACCAGGGCCCCATCTATGGCTACACCTTC

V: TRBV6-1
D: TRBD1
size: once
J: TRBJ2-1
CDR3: CASSEASDRVSYNEQFF
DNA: TGTGCCAGCAGTGAAGCGTCCGACAGGGTGTCCTACAATGAGCAGTTCTTC

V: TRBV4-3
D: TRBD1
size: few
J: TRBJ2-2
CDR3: CASSYRGPQPGELFF
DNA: TGCGCCAGCAGCTACAGGGGTCCCCAACCCGGGGAGCTGTTTTTT

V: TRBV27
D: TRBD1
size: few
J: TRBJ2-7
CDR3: CASSLGTGASHEQYF
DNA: TGTGCCAGCAGCCTCGGGACAGGGGCTTCGCACGAGCAGTACTTC

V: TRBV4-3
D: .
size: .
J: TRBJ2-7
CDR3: CASSQELASAYEQYF
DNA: TGCGCCAGCAGCCAGGAACTAGCAAGTGCCTACGAGCAGTACTTC

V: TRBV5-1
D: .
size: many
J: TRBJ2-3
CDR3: CASSAGLTTPDTQYF
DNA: TGCGCCAGCAGCGCGGGACTCACTACCCCAGATACGCAGTATTTT

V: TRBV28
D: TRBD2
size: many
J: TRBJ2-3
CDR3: CASSSLLAGGPDTQYF
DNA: TGTGCCAGCAGTTCTTTACTAGCGGGGGGCCCAGATACGCAGTATTTT

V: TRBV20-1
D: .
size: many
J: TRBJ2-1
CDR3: CSAAGTTFHNEQFF
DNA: TGCAGTGCGGCCGGGACCACCTTCCACAATGAGCAGTTCTTC

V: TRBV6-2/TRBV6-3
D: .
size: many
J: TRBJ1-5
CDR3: CASSYSRGGNQPQHF
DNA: TGTGCCAGCAGTTACTCGAGGGGTGGCAATCAGCCCCAGCATTTT

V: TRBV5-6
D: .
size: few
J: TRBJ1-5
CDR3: CASSSGVHDQPQHF
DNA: TGTGCCAGCAGCTCAGGAGTACACGATCAGCCCCAGCATTTT

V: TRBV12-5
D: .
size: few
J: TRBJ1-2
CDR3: CASGLVQGSGYTF
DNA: TGTGCTAGTGGTTTGGTCCAGGGAAGTGGCTACACCTTC

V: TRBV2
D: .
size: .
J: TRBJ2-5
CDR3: CASSETTFQETQYF
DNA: TGTGCCAGCAGTGAGACTACTTTTCAAGAGACCCAGTACTTC

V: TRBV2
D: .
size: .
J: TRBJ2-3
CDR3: CASSGGSRDTQYF
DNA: TGTGCCAGCAGTGGTGGATCCAGGGATACGCAGTATTTT

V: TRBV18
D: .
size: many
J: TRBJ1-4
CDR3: CASRLDLSSNEKLFF
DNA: TGTGCCAGCCGCTTGGATCTGTCCAGTAATGAAAAACTGTTTTTT

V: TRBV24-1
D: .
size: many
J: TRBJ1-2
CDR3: CATSDGYGYTF
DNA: TGTGCCACCAGTGATGGCTATGGCTACACCTTC

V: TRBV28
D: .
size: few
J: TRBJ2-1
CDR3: CASSIRPRAGSEQFF
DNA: TGTGCCAGCAGTATAAGGCCCAGGGCGGGGTCAGAGCAGTTCTTC

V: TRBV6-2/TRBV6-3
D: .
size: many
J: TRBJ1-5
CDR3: CASSLFTRQPQHF
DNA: TGTGCCAGCAGTTTATTCACGCGGCAGCCCCAGCATTTT

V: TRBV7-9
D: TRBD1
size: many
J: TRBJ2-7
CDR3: CASSRTGIYEQYF
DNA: TGTGCCAGCAGTCGGACAGGGATCTACGAGCAGTACTTC

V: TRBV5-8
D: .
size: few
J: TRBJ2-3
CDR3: CASSFEPPGALPDTQYF
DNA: TGTGCCAGCAGCTTTGAGCCCCCGGGGGCACTTCCGGATACGCAGTATTTT

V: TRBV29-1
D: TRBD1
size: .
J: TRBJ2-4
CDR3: CSVRTGVDIQYF
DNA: TGCAGCGTTCGGACAGGAGTCGACATTCAGTACTTC

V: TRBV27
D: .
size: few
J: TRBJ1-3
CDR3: CASGDRSGNTIYF
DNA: TGTGCCAGCGGAGACAGGTCTGGAAACACCATATATTTT

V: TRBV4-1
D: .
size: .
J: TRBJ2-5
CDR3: CASSQRWSQETQYF
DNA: TGCGCCAGCAGCCAACGATGGTCCCAAGAGACCCAGTACTTC

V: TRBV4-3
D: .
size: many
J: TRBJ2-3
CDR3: CASSQDVRETDTQYF
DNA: TGCGCCAGCAGCCAAGATGTCCGGGAGACAGATACGCAGTATTTT

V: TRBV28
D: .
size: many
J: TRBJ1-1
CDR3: CATDTNTEAFF
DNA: TGTGCCACCGACACGAACACTGAAGCTTTCTTT

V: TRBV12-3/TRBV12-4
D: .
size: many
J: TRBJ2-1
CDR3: CASSPGRYNEQFF
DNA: TGTGCCAGCAGCCCCGGACGGTACAATGAGCAGTTCTTC

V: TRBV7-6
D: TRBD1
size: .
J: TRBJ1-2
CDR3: CASSEDRGAHYGYTF
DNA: TGTGCCAGCAGCGAGGACAGGGGCGCACACTATGGCTACACCTTC

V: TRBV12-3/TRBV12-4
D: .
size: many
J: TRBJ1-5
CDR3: CASSFDSNQPQHF
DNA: TGTGCCAGCAGCTTCGACAGCAATCAGCCCCAGCATTTT

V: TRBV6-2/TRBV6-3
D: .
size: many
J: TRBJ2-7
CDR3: CASSRGGKPYEQYF
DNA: TGTGCCAGCAGCCGTGGGGGGAAACCCTACGAGCAGTACTTC

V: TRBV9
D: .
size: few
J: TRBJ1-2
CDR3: CASSPSDPFYYGYTF
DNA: TGTGCCAGCAGCCCGAGCGACCCATTTTACTATGGCTACACCTTC

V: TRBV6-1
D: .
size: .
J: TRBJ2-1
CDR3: CASSDRGEQFF
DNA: TGTGCCAGCAGTGATCGGGGGGAGCAGTTCTTC

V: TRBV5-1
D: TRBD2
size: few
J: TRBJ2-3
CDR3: CASSFRGISGGLDTQYF
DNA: TGCGCCAGCAGCTTCCGGGGAATTAGCGGGGGACTGGATACGCAGTATTTT

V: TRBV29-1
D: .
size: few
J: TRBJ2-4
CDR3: CSVEWGIENIQYF
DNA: TGCAGCGTTGAATGGGGAATAGAAAACATTCAGTACTTC

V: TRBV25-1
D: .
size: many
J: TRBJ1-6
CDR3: CATSDGDSPLHF
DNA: TGTGCCACCTCTGACGGAGATTCACCCCTCCACTTT

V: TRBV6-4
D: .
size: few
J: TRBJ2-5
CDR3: CASSVGDGPQETQYF
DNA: TGTGCCAGCAGTGTCGGGGACGGCCCCCAAGAGACCCAGTACTTC

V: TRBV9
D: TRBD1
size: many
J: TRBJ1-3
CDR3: CASSPSGQGGGNTIYF
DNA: TGTGCCAGCAGCCCCTCTGGACAGGGAGGTGGAAACACCATATATTTT

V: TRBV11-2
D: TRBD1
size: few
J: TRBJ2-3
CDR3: CASSKNQGASTDTQYF
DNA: TGTGCCAGCAGCAAGAATCAGGGGGCTAGCACAGATACGCAGTATTTT